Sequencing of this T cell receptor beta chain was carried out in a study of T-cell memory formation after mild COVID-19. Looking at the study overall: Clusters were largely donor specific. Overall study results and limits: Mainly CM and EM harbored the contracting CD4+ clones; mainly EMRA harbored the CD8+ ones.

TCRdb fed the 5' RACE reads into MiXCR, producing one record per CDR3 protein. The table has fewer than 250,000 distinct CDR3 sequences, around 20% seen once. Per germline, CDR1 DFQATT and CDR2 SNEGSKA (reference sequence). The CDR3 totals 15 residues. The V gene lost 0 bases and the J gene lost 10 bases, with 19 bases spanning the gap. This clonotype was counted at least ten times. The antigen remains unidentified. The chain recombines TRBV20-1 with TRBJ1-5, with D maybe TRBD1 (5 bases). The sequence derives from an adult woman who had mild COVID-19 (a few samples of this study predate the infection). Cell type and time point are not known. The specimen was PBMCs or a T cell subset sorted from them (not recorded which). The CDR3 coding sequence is TGCAGTGCTAGAGATTCCCGCAGGGACGGTGTCCCCCAGCATTTT. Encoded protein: CSARDSRRDGVPQHF.